This T cell receptor beta chain is drawn from a study of cytomegalovirus exposure and HLA in healthy donors. 13 Jbeta primers and 60 Vbeta primers were used for the PCR. The assay was immunoSEQ multiplex PCR, and TCRdb's table has in-frame clones only and misses some. This listing includes about 51,000 clones. The CDR3 consists of 14 residues. Germline trimming cut 3 bases from V and 5 bases from J; bases unmatched to any gene: 5. Germline V gives CDR1 SGDLS, CDR2 YYNGEE. The V call is TRBV9, the J call TRBJ2-5, with 9 bases matching TRBD2. The clonotype comes from a female donor in good health and CMV-seronegative. Sequencing was done on a sample of PBMCs. The CDR3 DNA reads TGTGCCAGCAGCGGTCTAGCGGGGACGGAGACCCAGTACTTC. Translated, it gives CASSGLAGTETQYF.